These 16 T cell receptor beta chains originate from one sample sequenced in a study of T cells in Graves' hyperthyroidism and ophthalmopathy. TCR beta CDR3 region amplification was performed from RNA transcripts. First-round RT-PCR with HTBI primers amplified the TCR CDR3 region. Each CDR3 protein is one row after TCRdb ran MiXCR on the multiplex PCR reads. Of around 560,000 distinct CDR3 sequences listed, over 15% are singletons. Sequencing used blood. These receptors originate from a woman aged 18-29 years with Graves' hyperthyroidism.

This clonotype has only a few counts. The chain links TRBV20-1 to TRBJ2-2; 7 nucleotides line up with TRBD1. Losses at the gene ends were 3 bases for V and 6 bases for J; bases not matched to a gene: 7. Per germline, CDR1 DFQATT and CDR2 SNEGSKA (reference sequence). This CDR3 has 14 residues. DNA for the CDR3: TGCAGTGCTAGGGCGACAGGGATCGCCGGGGAGCTGTTTTTT. It translates to CSARATGIAGELFF.

The rearrangement links TRBV19 to TRBJ2-2; 14 bases align to TRBD2. CDR1 is LNHDA, CDR2 SQIVND, per germline (reference sequence). After removal of 5 bases from V and 4 bases from J, the junction contained 6 bases not matched to a gene. CDR3 length equals 17 residues. The CDR3 reads CASSGGTSGGITGELFF. For the CDR3, the DNA is TGTGCCAGTAGTGGAGGGACTAGCGGGGGAATCACCGGGGAGCTGTTTTTT. Looking up the rest from reference TRBV19 and TRBJ2-2 gives the full variable domain: DGGITQSPKYLFRKEGQNVTLSCEQNLNHDAMYWYRQDPGQGLRLIYYSQIVNDFQKGDIAEGYSVSREKKESFPLTVTSAQKNPTAFYLCASSGGTSGGITGELFFGEGSRLTVL.

This clonotype was counted at least ten times. This rearrangement joins TRBV30 to TRBJ2-3; D not certain. Germline loops: CDR1 GTSNPN, CDR2 SVGIG (reference sequence). V was shortened by 0 bases and J by 1 base, with 8 bases between the two germline ends. The CDR3 contains 14 residues. In DNA form, the CDR3 reads TGTGCCTGGAGTGTACGGGTACGCACAGATACGCAGTATTTT. Translation: CAWSVRVRTDTQYF.

The chain couples TRBV20-1 to TRBJ1-5; D unresolved. CDR3 length: 14 residues. Germline CDR1 is DFQATT and CDR2 is SNEGSKA (reference sequence). Trimming left V 4 bases short and J 0 bases short, with 10 bases between. The CDR3 nucleotides read TGCAGTGCTACCCGTCCAGGTAGCAATCAGCCCCAGCATTTT. Translation: CSATRPGSNQPQHF.

This clonotype was recorded many times. This chain joins TRBV18 and TRBJ2-1; 9 bases map to TRBD2. Unmatched junction bases numbered 11, after V lost 1 base and J lost 7 bases. The CDR3 length is 17 residues. Germline-derived CDR1 and CDR2 are KGHSH and LQKENI. The CDR3 DNA reads TGTGCCAGCTCACCACGGTCTCCTAGCGGGATCGGGAATGAGCAGTTCTTC. It specifies CASSPRSPSGIGNEQFF.

This chain joins TRBV27 and TRBJ2-7; no clear D. V lost 0 bases to trimming and J lost 4 bases, with 13 bases between them. This CDR3 contains 15 residues. The germline V gene has CDR1 MNHEY and CDR2 SMNVEV (reference sequence). The CDR3 region is CASSLSPARAYEQYF. CDR3 bases: TGTGCCAGCAGTTTATCTCCCGCTAGGGCATACGAGCAGTACTTC.

There are many counts of this clonotype. The CDR3 spells CASSPGGNEQFF. CDR3 nucleotides: TGTGCCAGCAGCCCAGGGGGCAATGAGCAGTTCTTC. The gene calls are TRBV7-9 and TRBJ2-1; 7 positions agree with TRBD1. J was trimmed by 6 bases and V by 5 bases; bases with no gene match: 1. The CDR3 sequence is 12 residues long. Germline V gene data show CDR1 as SEHNR and CDR2 as FQNEAQ (reference sequence).

With regard to this clonotype: Possible read error: a much larger clone is one base away. This sequence joins TRBV12-3 or TRBV12-4 and TRBJ2-7, with 7 bases lining up with TRBD2. The CDR3 loop spans 15 amino acids. The trim removed 2 bases at V and 6 bases at J, leaving 10 bases unmatched. The CDR3 is CASSLFLAAGCEQYF. In DNA, the CDR3 is TGTGCCAGCAGTTTATTTCTAGCGGCGGGCTGCGAGCAGTACTTC.

The chain employs TRBV9 and TRBJ2-1, with 7 nucleotides matching TRBD2. Looked up from germline, CDR1 is SGDLS and CDR2 is YYNGEE. This CDR3 is 16 amino acids long. The trim removed 0 bases at V and 10 bases at J, leaving 13 bases unmatched. CDR3 loop: CASSVDSGGGGVEQFF. CDR3 nucleotide sequence: TGTGCCAGCAGCGTAGATTCGGGGGGTGGAGGGGTGGAGCAGTTCTTC. The complete variable domain, with remaining parts taken from reference TRBV9 and TRBJ2-1, reads DSGVTQTPKHLITATGQRVTLRCSPRSGDLSVYWYQQSLDQGLQFLIQYYNGEERAKGNILERFSAQQFPDLHSELNLSSLELGDSALYFCASSVDSGGGGVEQFFGPGTRLTVL.

V usage is TRBV5-1 and J usage is TRBJ1-1, with 7 bases fitting TRBD1. Germline V gene data show CDR1 as SGHRS and CDR2 as YFSETQ. The length of the CDR3 is 14 residues. V lost 2 bases and J lost 5; bases outside the gene matches: 6. CDR3 bases: TGCGCCAGCAGCTTACAGGGGCTAGGGACTGAAGCTTTCTTT. It yields the protein CASSLQGLGTEAFF.

This clonotype was seen ten or more times. The chain uses TRBV5-8 and TRBJ1-1; unclear D gene. The CDR3 is 13 residues long. V lost 4 bases to trimming and J lost 5 bases, with 12 bases between them. Germline V gene lookup returns CDR1 SGHTS and CDR2 YDEGEE. CDR3 protein: CASSPPGATEAFF. The CDR3 DNA follows: TGTGCCAGCAGCCCTCCGGGAGCGACTGAAGCTTTCTTT. The full variable domain, rest sourced from reference TRBV5-8 and TRBJ1-1, is EAGVTQSPTHLIKTRGQQATLRCSPISGHTSVYWYQQALGLGLQFLLWYDEGEERNRGNFPPRFSGRQFPNYSSELNVNALELEDSALYLCASSPPGATEAFFGQGTRLTVV.

This clonotype was seen ten or more times. V usage is TRBV6-1 and J usage is TRBJ2-5; TRBD2 aligns across 8 bases. CDR1 is MNHNS, CDR2 SASEGT, per germline. The CDR3 extends over 15 amino acids. V was pared by 5 bases and J by 5 bases, with 10 bases of the junction left unmatched. CDR3 region: CASSRIAGRWETQYF. In DNA form, the CDR3 reads TGTGCCAGCAGTCGAATAGCGGGGAGGTGGGAGACCCAGTACTTC.

This clonotype was counted between two and nine times. This chain links TRBV5-1 with TRBJ2-2, with D possibly TRBD1 on 5 matching bases. This CDR3 is 15 amino acids long. Germline values: CDR1 SGHRS, CDR2 YFSETQ. V lost 0 bases to trimming and J lost 2 bases, with 8 bases between them. This CDR3 reads CASSLDQGNTGELFF. The CDR3 region has the DNA TGCGCCAGCAGCTTGGACCAGGGAAACACCGGGGAGCTGTTTTTT.

The V call is TRBV19, the J call TRBJ1-5; D not resolved. The ends were cut back, 3 bases at V and 1 base at J, with 10 bases in the middle. Germline-derived CDR1 and CDR2 are LNHDA and SQIVND (reference sequence). This CDR3 spans 15 amino acids. CDR3 protein: CASSIPTRSNQPQHF. The CDR3 DNA reads as TGTGCCAGTAGTATTCCCACCCGGAGCAATCAGCCCCAGCATTTT. The full variable domain, in which reference TRBV19 and TRBJ1-5 provide the parts outside the CDR3, is DGGITQSPKYLFRKEGQNVTLSCEQNLNHDAMYWYRQDPGQGLRLIYYSQIVNDFQKGDIAEGYSVSREKKESFPLTVTSAQKNPTAFYLCASSIPTRSNQPQHFGDGTRLSIL.

The V gene is TRBV6-1, the J gene TRBJ1-1, with D tentatively TRBD1 (6 bases). The CDR3 is made up of 13 amino acids. Between the trimmed V and J ends, which lost 6 bases and 4 bases, there was a span of 12 bases. CDR1 is MNHNS, CDR2 SASEGT, per germline. The CDR3, as DNA: TGTGCCAGCAGCAACAGGGAGAGCACTGAAGCTTTCTTT. Its protein is CASSNRESTEAFF.

The gene calls are TRBV29-1 and TRBJ2-7; 10 bases map to TRBD2. The CDR3 runs to 14 residues. CDR1 and CDR2 (germline): SQVTM, ANQGSEA. V was pared by 0 bases and J by 6 bases, with 5 bases of the junction left unmatched. The CDR3 DNA follows: TGCAGCGTTGAAGATAGCGGGAGGCTAGGCGAGCAGTACTTC. Its translation is CSVEDSGRLGEQYF.